These 15 T cell receptor beta chains were all obtained from the same sample, sequenced in a study of T-cell reconstitution after alpha-beta-depleted transplantation in children. This sample's TCRbeta library carried unique molecular identifier barcodes. TCRdb re-derived calls from the PCR reads in MiXCR, one entry per CDR3 protein. The table shows about 170,000 distinct CDR3 sequences, with approximately 12% occurring only once. The source material was PBMCs, sampled before TCRalphabeta/CD19-depleted stem cell transplant. The receptors stem from a boy between 2 and 15 years old with acute myeloid leukemia, due to receive a stem cell transplant.

This clonotype was detected many times. The chain carries TRBV5-1 and TRBJ2-3; no clear D. Trimming cost V 0 bases and J 0 bases, with 8 bases left between them. Germline V gives CDR1 SGHRS, CDR2 YFSETQ. The CDR3 is made up of 15 amino acids. CDR3 DNA sequence: TGCGCCAGCAGCTTGGAGGCATTTAGCACAGATACGCAGTATTTT. Protein: CASSLEAFSTDTQYF. The entire variable domain, with the rest obtained from reference TRBV5-1 and TRBJ2-3, is as follows: KAGVTQTPRYLIKTRGQQVTLSCSPISGHRSVSWYQQTPGQGLQFLFEYFSETQRNKGNFPGRFSGRQFSNSRSEMNVSTLELGDSALYLCASSLEAFSTDTQYFGPGTRLTVL.

This clonotype was seen just once. The J gene is TRBJ2-1, the V gene TRBV7-9; the match to TRBD2 covers 7 bases. Germline-derived CDR1 and CDR2 are SEHNR and FQNEAQ (reference sequence). CDR3 length equals 11 residues. The CDR3 nucleotides are TGTGTCAGTGGGAGGCTAGCGGAGGAGTTCTTC. Its protein product is CVSGRLAEEFF.

This clonotype was observed at least ten times. V gene TRBV15 combines with J gene TRBJ1-5; 9 bases are shared with TRBD1. Germline V gene data show CDR1 as LNHNV and CDR2 as YYDKDF (reference sequence). Trimming cost V 2 bases and J 7 bases; bases outside gene matches: 6. The CDR3 consists of 15 residues. This CDR3 reads CATSRLGQGRQPQHF. In nucleotides, the CDR3 is TGTGCCACCAGCAGATTGGGACAGGGCCGCCAGCCCCAGCATTTT.

This clonotype was observed many times. CDR3 in amino acids: CASSFGTEYNSPLHF. The CDR3, as DNA: TGCGCCAGCAGCTTCGGGACCGAATATAATTCACCCCTCCACTTT. The chain joins TRBV5-1 to TRBJ1-6; TRBD1 might be the D (5 bases). In germline, CDR1 is SGHRS, CDR2 YFSETQ. The CDR3 loop spans 15 amino acids. The V and J ends lost 2 bases and 4 bases respectively, with 10 bases between them.

This clonotype was recorded many times. V and J are TRBV6-5 and TRBJ1-1; possible D gene TRBD1, 5 bases. Germline CDR1 MNHEY, CDR2 SVGAGI. V was cut by 2 bases and J by 1 base, with 17 bases left in between. This CDR3 comprises 17 residues. DNA for the CDR3: TGTGCCAGCAGTTACCCAGTAGCGAGGGGTGGGAACACTGAAGCTTTCTTT. The encoded protein is CASSYPVARGGNTEAFF.

This clonotype was found many times. The chain couples TRBV4-1 to TRBJ2-7; 8 nucleotides line up with TRBD2. J was trimmed by 2 bases and V by 3 bases; bases with no gene match: 3. The CDR3 is 14 residues long. In germline, CDR1 is MGHRA, CDR2 YSYEKL. Here the CDR3 reads CASSQLAGPYEQYF. CDR3 nucleotide sequence: TGCGCCAGCAGCCAGCTAGCGGGTCCCTACGAGCAGTACTTC.

There are many counts of this clonotype. CDR3 sequence reads: CASSFWAAEITDTQYF. CDR3 nucleotides: TGTGCCAGCAGCTTCTGGGCAGCGGAGATCACAGATACGCAGTATTTT. The gene calls are TRBV7-8 and TRBJ2-3, with D possibly matching TRBD2 (5 bases). V was clipped by 3 bases and J by 2 bases, with 15 bases between them. CDR3 length: 16 residues. Germline V gene data show CDR1 as SGHVS and CDR2 as FQNEAQ.

This clonotype has ten or more counts. This chain links TRBV7-6 with TRBJ2-5; weak D call: TRBD1 (5 bases). V was shortened by 7 bases and J by 3 bases, with 15 bases between the two germline ends. The CDR3 totals 14 residues. The germline gives CDR1 SGHVS, CDR2 FNYEAQ. This chain's CDR3 is CASTRQGPKETQYF. The CDR3 region has the DNA TGTGCCAGCACGCGGCAGGGCCCAAAAGAGACCCAGTACTTC. The full variable domain, with the rest looked up from reference TRBV7-6 and TRBJ2-5, is GAGVSQSPRYKVTKRGQDVALRCDPISGHVSLYWYRQALGQGPEFLTYFNYEAQQDKSGLPNDRFSAERPEGSISTLTIQRTEQRDSAMYRCASTRQGPKETQYFGPGTRLLVL.

There are many counts of this clonotype. The rearrangement uses TRBV5-1 and TRBJ2-3; 14 nucleotides line up with TRBD2. V trimming: 3 bases; J trimming: 9 bases; junction bases outside the gene matches: 9. Germline CDR1 is SGHRS and CDR2 is YFSETQ. This CDR3 is built from 16 residues. The CDR3 DNA reads as TGCGCCAGCAGCTCGGGACTAGCGGGGGACCTGAGGACGCAGTATTTT. Translating it yields CASSSGLAGDLRTQYF.

Concerning this clonotype itself: A clone one base away is much larger, so this may be a read error. The J gene is TRBJ2-2, the V gene TRBV6-5, with TRBD2 matching 7 bases. The V gene end was trimmed by 2 bases and the J gene end by 4 bases; junction bases not matched to a gene: 7. In germline, CDR1 is MNHEY, CDR2 SVGAGI. The CDR3 length is 16 residues. In DNA form, the CDR3 reads TGTGCCAGCAGTTACGCAGCGGGGCCCCGCACCGGGGAGCTGTTTTTT. The encoded protein is CASSYAAGPRTGELFF.

This clonotype was seen many times. This sequence joins TRBV5-6 and TRBJ2-5; TRBD2 matches 12 bases. V shed 0 bases and J 4 bases; nucleotides not matched to a gene: 7. CDR1 is SGHDT, CDR2 YYEEEE, per germline. The CDR3 sequence is 17 residues long. The CDR3 nucleotides read TGTGCCAGCAGCTTGGGGATACTAGCGGGGGGTAGAGAGACCCAGTACTTC. It codes for CASSLGILAGGRETQYF. Supplemented by reference TRBV5-6 and TRBJ2-5, the full variable domain reads DAGVTQSPTHLIKTRGQQVTLRCSPKSGHDTVSWYQQALGQGPQFIFQYYEEEERQRGNFPDRFSGHQFPNYSSELNVNALLLGDSALYLCASSLGILAGGRETQYFGPGTRLLVL.

This clonotype has at least ten counts. V usage is TRBV3-1 and J usage is TRBJ2-5; D possibly corresponds to TRBD2 (5 bases). V was clipped by 1 base and J by 4 bases, with 13 bases between them. This CDR3 comprises 15 residues. CDR1 LGHDT and CDR2 YNNKEL come from the germline V gene (reference sequence). The CDR3 DNA reads TGTGCCAGCAGCCAAGTACAGTGGAGCGGAGAGACCCAGTACTTC. This translates into CASSQVQWSGETQYF.

This clonotype was recorded many times. This chain uses TRBV20-1 with TRBJ2-1; D gene uncertain. V dropped 5 bases and J dropped 0 bases, with 14 bases sitting between them. The germline CDR1 and CDR2 sequences are DFQATT and SNEGSKA (reference sequence). The CDR3 runs 15 residues. This CDR3 reads CSACPSFSSYNEQFF. Written as DNA, the CDR3 is TGCAGTGCTTGCCCGAGCTTCAGCTCCTACAATGAGCAGTTCTTC.

This clonotype was picked up many times. The chain recombines TRBV28 with TRBJ2-7; no reliable D call. Germline loops: CDR1 MDHEN, CDR2 SYDVKM. V was cut by 4 bases and J by 3 bases, with 10 bases left in between. CDR3 length: 13 residues. CDR3 DNA: TGTGCCAGCAGTTCTAGTTCTGTCTACGAGCAGTACTTC. It encodes CASSSSSVYEQYF.

This clonotype was found many times. The rearrangement joins TRBV6-1 to TRBJ2-3, with 8 bases fitting TRBD2. This CDR3 has 15 residues. V trimming: 6 bases; J trimming: 5 bases; junction bases outside the gene matches: 10. The V gene's germline CDR1 is MNHNS and CDR2 SASEGT. The CDR3 loop reads CASRPAGAMIDTQYF. CDR3 sequence (DNA): TGTGCCAGCAGGCCAGCGGGAGCGATGATAGATACGCAGTATTTT.